This TCR beta chain was recorded in a study of CD8+ T cells in alopecia areata. cDNA serving as the sequencing template came from extracted, reverse transcribed RNA. This table comes from immunoSEQ multiplex PCR, and its TCRdb copy is limited to in-frame clones, with some not included. There are approximately 210,000 clones in the sample; under 80% occur only once, and approximately 1.3% lies in the top ten. CDR1 and CDR2 (germline): SQVTM, ANQGSEA. V lost 3 bases, J lost 4 bases, and 10 bases lay in between. CDR3 length: 13 residues. Treatment described: oral pan-JAK inhibitor, 5-10 mg twice daily. The rearrangement joins TRBV29-1 to TRBJ2-1; D uncertain. This sequence originates from a human donor with alopecia areata. The material sequenced was CD4+ T cells sorted from blood, taken between weeks 49 and 50, from a patient treated with tofacitinib. The CDR3 reads CSVDQDYYNEQFF. As DNA, the CDR3 is TGCAGCGTTGACCAGGATTATTACAATGAGCAGTTCTTC.